This TCR beta chain was sequenced for a study of CD8+ T cells in alopecia areata. Findings of the study overall: It was lesional scalp, especially alopecia totalis/universalis, that showed higher clonality than normal scalp.

RNA extraction and reverse transcription yielded cDNA as sequencing template. The data were produced by immunoSEQ multiplex PCR, yet TCRdb's version contains in-frame clones alone and is incomplete. The sample includes 200,000 or so clones, more than 45% of them seen just once. The treatment was: oral pan-JAK inhibitor, 5-10 mg twice daily. This clone turned up a few times. Antigen unknown. The receptor was isolated from a human donor with alopecia areata. The material was CD4+ T cells sorted from blood, obtained at week 24, from a patient treated with tofacitinib.

CDR3 coding DNA: TGCAGCGATCGGACAGGGGGCCAGTATGGCTACACCTTC. Its translation: CSDRTGGQYGYTF. This chain uses TRBV29-1 with TRBJ1-2; TRBD1 agrees at 11 bases. The CDR3 contains 13 residues. V lost 7 bases to trimming and J lost 5 bases; unmatched junction nucleotides: 6. From germline, CDR1 is SQVTM and CDR2 ANQGSEA. Looking up the rest from reference TRBV29-1 and TRBJ1-2 gives the full variable domain: SAVISQKPSRDICQRGTSLTIQCQVDSQVTMMFWYRQQPGQSLTLIATANQGSEATYESGFVIDKFPISRPNLTFSTLTVSNMSPEDSSIYLCSDRTGGQYGYTFGSGTRLTVV.